This TCR beta chain stems from a study of cytomegalovirus exposure and HLA in healthy donors. Study-wide results and caveats: About 90% or about 30% of the time was how often most TCR beta V segments were productive, according to an earlier analysis. Researchers reported from a later analysis that most CMV-associated TCR beta chains appeared HLA-restricted. Researchers left out some V segments, among them TRBV6-2 and TRBV6-3, as indistinguishable. It emerged from a later analysis that several of the most significant clusters appeared to be linked to common viral pathogens.

J lost 6 bases, V lost 1 base, and 6 bases had no gene match. CDR1 is SGHNT and CDR2 is YYREEE in the germline V gene (reference sequence). This CDR3 contains 15 residues. With 60 Vbeta and 13 Jbeta primers, the PCR was carried out. The data were produced by immunoSEQ multiplex PCR, yet TCRdb's version contains in-frame clones alone and is incomplete. The data show about 120,000 clones, with 65% to 75% seen just once and approximately 4% held by the top ten. As to this clone: What it binds is not known.

Sequenced sample: PBMCs. This chain joins TRBV5-4 and TRBJ2-2, with 7 positions matching TRBD1. This receptor was identified in a middle-aged man in good health and CMV-seropositive. The CDR3 DNA is TGTGCCAGCAGCTTGAAACAGGGGCGCGCCGGGGAGCTGTTTTTT. Translation gives CASSLKQGRAGELFF.